This T cell receptor (beta chain) was sequenced for a study of CD8+ T cells in alopecia areata. Comment on this clone: The antigen is unknown.

cDNA serving as the sequencing template came from extracted, reverse transcribed RNA. Assay: immunoSEQ multiplex PCR; the TCRdb copy retains only in-frame clones and omits some. The sample yields 150,000 to 200,000 clones, just over 65% seen once. Looked up from germline, CDR1 is GTSNPN and CDR2 is SVGIG (reference sequence). With V trimmed by 3 bases and J by 6 bases, 8 bases remained unmatched. The CDR3 sequence is 15 residues long. General study findings and limits: Scalp clonality and expanded CD8+ clones among the top 100 showed significant decreases with tofacitinib. Patients showed less clear TCR sequence sharing than mice, possibly partly because of HLA diversity. Scalp sample sequencing also detects resident alphabeta T cells of normal skin.

As to treatment: oral pan-JAK inhibitor, 5-10 mg twice daily. Patients with alopecia areata provided lesional scalp punch biopsies as well as peripheral blood. The TCR comes from a human donor with alopecia areata. The gene calls are TRBV30 and TRBJ1-6; 7 bases are a match to TRBD1. Sequences were derived from CD4+ T cells sorted from blood, sampled at week 4, from a patient treated with tofacitinib. In DNA, the CDR3 is TGTGCCTGGAGGACCACAGGGGCTGCTAATTCACCCCTCCACTTT. Its protein product is CAWRTTGAANSPLHF.